This T cell receptor (beta chain) was profiled in a study of CD8 T cells in ankylosing spondylitis. TCRdb re-called the 5' RACE reads with MiXCR, one entry per CDR3 protein. The table lists fewer than 250,000 distinct CDR3 sequences, approximately 10% of them singletons. Study-wide points: In ankylosing spondylitis blood, a motif of eight highly homologous TCR beta variants appeared characteristic. It was reported that disease-linked clones were significantly enriched in matched ankylosing spondylitis synovial fluid. Relatively scarce in peripheral blood, disease-linked clones were CD8+.

This clonotype was counted at least ten times. As yet, its antigen is unknown. CDR1 and CDR2 (germline): GTSNPN, SVGIG (reference sequence). CDR3 length: 15 amino acids. The V gene lost 8 bases and the J gene lost 0 bases, with 14 bases spanning the gap. The TCR sequence derives from a male donor with ankylosing spondylitis or in good health (not recorded which). Material for sequencing was blood, either unsorted or a sorted T cell fraction (not recorded which). The chain combines TRBV30 with TRBJ1-6, with D uncertain. CDR3 nucleotides: TGTGCCCTCAGCTGGGGTAGCTCCTATAATTCACCCCTCCACTTT. It codes for CALSWGSSYNSPLHF. Full variable domain (rest looked up from reference TRBV30 and TRBJ1-6): SQTIHQWPATLVQPVGSPLSLECTVEGTSNPNLYWYRQAAGRGLQLLFYSVGIGQISSEVPQNLSASRPQDRQFILSSKKLLLSDSGFYLCALSWGSSYNSPLHFGNGTRLTVT.